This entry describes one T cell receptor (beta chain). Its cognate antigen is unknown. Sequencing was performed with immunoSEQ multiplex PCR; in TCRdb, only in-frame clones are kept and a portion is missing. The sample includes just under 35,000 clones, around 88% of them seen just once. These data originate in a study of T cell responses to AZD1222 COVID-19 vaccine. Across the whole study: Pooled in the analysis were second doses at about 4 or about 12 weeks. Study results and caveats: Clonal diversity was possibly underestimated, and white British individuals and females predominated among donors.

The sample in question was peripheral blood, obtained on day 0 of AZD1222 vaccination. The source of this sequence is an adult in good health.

As DNA, the CDR3 is TGCAGCGTGCGGGGGGAGGATGGCTACACCTTC. It translates to CSVRGEDGYTF. The chain links TRBV29-1 to TRBJ1-2; D may be TRBD1 (5 bases). CDR3 length: 11 amino acids. Germline-derived CDR1 and CDR2 are SQVTM and ANQGSEA. V was trimmed by 6 bases and J by 6 bases, leaving 11 bases between them.